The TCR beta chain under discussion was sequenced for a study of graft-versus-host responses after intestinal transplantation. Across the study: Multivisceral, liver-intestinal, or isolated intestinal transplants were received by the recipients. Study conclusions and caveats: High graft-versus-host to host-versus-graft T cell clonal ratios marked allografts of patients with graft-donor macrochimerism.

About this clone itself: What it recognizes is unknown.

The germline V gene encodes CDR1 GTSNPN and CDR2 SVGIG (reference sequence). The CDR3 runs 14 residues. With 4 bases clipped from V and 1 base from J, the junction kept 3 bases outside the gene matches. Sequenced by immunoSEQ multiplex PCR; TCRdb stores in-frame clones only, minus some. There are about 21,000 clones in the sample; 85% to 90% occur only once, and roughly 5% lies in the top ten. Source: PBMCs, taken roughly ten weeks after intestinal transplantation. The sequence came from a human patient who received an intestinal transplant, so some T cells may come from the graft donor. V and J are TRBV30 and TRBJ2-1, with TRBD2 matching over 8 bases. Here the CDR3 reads CAWTGTRSYNEQFF. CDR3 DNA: TGTGCCTGGACCGGGACTAGATCCTACAATGAGCAGTTCTTC.